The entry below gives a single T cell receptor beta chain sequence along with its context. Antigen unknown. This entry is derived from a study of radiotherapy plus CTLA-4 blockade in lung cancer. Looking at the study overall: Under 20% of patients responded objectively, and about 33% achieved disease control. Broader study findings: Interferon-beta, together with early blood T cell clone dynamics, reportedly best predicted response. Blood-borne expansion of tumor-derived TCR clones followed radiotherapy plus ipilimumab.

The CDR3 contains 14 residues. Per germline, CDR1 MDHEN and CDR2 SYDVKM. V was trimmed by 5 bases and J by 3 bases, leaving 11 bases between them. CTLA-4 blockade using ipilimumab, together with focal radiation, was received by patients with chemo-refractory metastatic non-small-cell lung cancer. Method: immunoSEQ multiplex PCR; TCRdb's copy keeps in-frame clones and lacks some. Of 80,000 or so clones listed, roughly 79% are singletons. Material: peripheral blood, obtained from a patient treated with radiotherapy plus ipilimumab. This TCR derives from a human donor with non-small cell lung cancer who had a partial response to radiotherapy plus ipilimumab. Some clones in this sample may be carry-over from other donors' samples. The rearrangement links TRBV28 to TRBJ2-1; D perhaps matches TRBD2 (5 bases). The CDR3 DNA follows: TGTGCCAGCAGTCCCGCGGGTCTCTACAATGAGCAGTTCTTC. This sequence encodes CASSPAGLYNEQFF.